This TCR beta chain was found in a study of CD8+CD57+ T cells in acquired aplastic anemia listed by TCRdb under 2018. At the level of the whole study: Extracted DNA from sorted CD4+ and CD8+ cells averaged around 3.5 ug, ranging from roughly 0.17 to 27.4 ug. Healthy donor samples averaged roughly 9.8 million reads for CD4+ and about 12 million for CD8+ cells.

In the study, sorted CD4+ and CD8+ blood T cells from patients with severe aplastic anemia and from healthy subjects underwent deep sequencing of TCR repertoires. Ficoll-Paque density gradient centrifugation was used to isolate peripheral blood mononuclear cells. Before DNA extraction, CD4+ and CD8+ T cells were sorted with FACS or magnetic beads. The count of this clonotype is one. Its binding antigen is unknown. No qualities accompany the bases; no much larger clone lies one base away. One read yields weak evidence. TCR beta VDJ combination and CDR3 sequence profiling used genomic DNA as the template. TCR repertoire sequencing was run on an Illumina HiSeq 2000. In the paper's pipeline: Repertoires were assessed using TRBV/TRBJ rearrangement plots, CDR3 size and DJ length profiles, and Simpson's diversity index. The immunodominant clone was defined as the most abundant DNA sequence in deep sequencing data. CDR3 amino acid sequences were screened for sharing across subjects and compared with published repertoires and the VDJdb database. TCRdb took the public reads, trimmed them with fastp at Q25, ran MiXCR for clone calling and kept in-frame beta chains. Rows are unified per CDR3 protein, each entry keeping the most common DNA and genes. V and J calls and clone size were set by TCRdb, not the authors. The sample table lists about 200,000 distinct CDR3 sequences, approximately 35% of them with a count of one. About 1.1% of the sample rests with the top ten.

Points the paper makes about the study in general: Twenty-nine CD8+ CDR3 sequences were shared between patients and controls but appeared highly expressed in patients and within their immunodominant clones. CD8+ Simpson's diversity did not differ significantly between patients and healthy controls (P=0.060).

The germline V end is reduced by 6 bases and the J end by 1 base; junction bases left unmatched: 12. The CDR1 and CDR2 encoded by the germline V gene are MRHNA and SNTAGT. Including cysteine and phenylalanine, the CDR3 has 16 amino acids. Of the read, only the CDR3 DNA is kept; its 48 bases are in frame from base 1. What was sequenced was sorted CD4+, CD8+, or CD8+CD57+ T cells (not recorded which) from PBMCs. This receptor was taken from a human donor in good health, serving as a control. The sequence joins TRBV6-4 to TRBJ2-7; the central 7 bases match TRBD2. The sequence in DNA is TGTGCCAGCAGCTTACGGCGCAGCGGGGCATCCTACGAGCAGTACTTC. It translates to CASSLRRSGASYEQYF.